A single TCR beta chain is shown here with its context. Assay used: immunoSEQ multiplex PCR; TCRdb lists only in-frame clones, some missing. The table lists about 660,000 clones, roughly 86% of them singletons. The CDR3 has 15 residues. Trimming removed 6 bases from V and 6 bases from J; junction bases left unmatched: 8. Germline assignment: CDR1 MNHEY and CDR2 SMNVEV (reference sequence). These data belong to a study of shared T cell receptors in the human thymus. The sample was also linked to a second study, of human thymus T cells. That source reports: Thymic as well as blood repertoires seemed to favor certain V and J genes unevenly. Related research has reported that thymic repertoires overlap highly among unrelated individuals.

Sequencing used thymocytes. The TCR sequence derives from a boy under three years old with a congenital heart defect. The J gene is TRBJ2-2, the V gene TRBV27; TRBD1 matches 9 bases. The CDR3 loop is CASRGTGRYPGELFF. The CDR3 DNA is TGTGCCAGCAGGGGGACAGGGCGGTACCCCGGGGAGCTGTTTTTT.